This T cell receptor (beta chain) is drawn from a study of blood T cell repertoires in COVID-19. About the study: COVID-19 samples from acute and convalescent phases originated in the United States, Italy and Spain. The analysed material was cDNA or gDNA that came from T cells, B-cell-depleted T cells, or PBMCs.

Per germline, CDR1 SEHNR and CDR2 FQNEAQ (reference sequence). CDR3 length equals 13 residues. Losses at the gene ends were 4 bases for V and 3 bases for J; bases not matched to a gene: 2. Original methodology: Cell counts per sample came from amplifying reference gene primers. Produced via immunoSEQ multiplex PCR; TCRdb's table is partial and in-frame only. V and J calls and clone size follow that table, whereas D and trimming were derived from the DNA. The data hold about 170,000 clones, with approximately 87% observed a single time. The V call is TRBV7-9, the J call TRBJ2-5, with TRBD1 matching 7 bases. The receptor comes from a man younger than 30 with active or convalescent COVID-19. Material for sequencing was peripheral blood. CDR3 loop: CASSYGTEETQYF. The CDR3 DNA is TGTGCCAGCAGCTACGGGACAGAAGAGACCCAGTACTTC.